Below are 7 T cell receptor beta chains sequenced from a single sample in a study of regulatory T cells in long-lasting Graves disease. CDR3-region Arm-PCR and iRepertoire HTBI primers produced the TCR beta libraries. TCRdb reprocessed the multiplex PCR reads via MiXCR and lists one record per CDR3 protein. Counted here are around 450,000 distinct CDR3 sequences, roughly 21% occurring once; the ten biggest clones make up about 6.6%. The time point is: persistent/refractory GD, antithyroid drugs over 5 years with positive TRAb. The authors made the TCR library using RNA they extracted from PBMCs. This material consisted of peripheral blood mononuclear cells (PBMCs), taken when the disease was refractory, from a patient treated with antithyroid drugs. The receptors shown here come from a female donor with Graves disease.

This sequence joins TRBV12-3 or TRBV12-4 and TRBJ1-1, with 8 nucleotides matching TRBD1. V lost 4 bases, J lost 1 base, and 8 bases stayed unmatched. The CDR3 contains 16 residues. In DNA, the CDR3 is TGTGCCAGCAGTTACCCTACGGGACAGGCGAACACTGAAGCTTTCTTT. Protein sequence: CASSYPTGQANTEAFF.

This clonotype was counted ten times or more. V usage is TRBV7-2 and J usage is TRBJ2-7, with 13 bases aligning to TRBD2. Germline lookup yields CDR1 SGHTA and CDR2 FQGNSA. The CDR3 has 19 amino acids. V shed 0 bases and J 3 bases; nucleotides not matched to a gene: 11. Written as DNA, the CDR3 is TGTGCCAGCAGCTTAGCCGGACTAGCGGGAGTTCTGGAGGTCTACGAGCAGTACTTC. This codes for CASSLAGLAGVLEVYEQYF.

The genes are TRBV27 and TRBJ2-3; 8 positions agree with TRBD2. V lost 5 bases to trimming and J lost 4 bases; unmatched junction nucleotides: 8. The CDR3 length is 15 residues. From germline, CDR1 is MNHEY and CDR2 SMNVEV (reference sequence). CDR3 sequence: CASSPTRTSPDTQYF. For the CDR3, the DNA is TGTGCCAGCAGTCCTACCCGGACTAGCCCAGATACGCAGTATTTT.

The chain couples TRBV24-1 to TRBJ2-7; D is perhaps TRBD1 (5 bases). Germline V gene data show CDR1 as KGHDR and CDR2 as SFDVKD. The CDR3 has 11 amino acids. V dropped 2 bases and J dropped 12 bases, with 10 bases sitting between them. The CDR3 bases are TGTGCCACCAGTGATTCAGACAGATGGTACTTC. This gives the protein CATSDSDRWYF.

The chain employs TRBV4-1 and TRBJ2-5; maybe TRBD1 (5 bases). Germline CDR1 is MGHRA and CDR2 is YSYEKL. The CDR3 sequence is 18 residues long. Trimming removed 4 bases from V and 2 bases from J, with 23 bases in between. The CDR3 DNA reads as TGCGCCAGCAGCCCTCACAGGCCCGACCCGCAAGGACAAGAGACCCAGTACTTC. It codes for CASSPHRPDPQGQETQYF.

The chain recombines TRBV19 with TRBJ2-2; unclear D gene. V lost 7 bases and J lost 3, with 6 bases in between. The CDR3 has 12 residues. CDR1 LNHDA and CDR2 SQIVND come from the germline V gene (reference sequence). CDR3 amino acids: CASKLDTGELFF. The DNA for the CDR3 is TGTGCCAGTAAGCTGGACACCGGGGAGCTGTTTTTT.

The CDR3 DNA reads as TGTGCCAGCACCTTTTACACAGATACGCAGTATTTT. Amino acids: CASTFYTDTQYF. The rearrangement uses TRBV12-3 or TRBV12-4 and TRBJ2-3, with D uncertain. Trimming removed 7 bases at V and 2 bases at J, with 7 bases between. CDR3 length: 12 amino acids.